One and the same sample provided the 26 T cell receptor beta chains below, sequenced in a study of vaccination and CD4 T cells after COVID-19. Stated treatment: roughly 10-day PBMC culture with coronavirus spike peptide pools or control peptides (ViraFEST assay). Scientists ran DNA taken from cultured CD4+ T cells through the Oncomine TCR Beta short-read assay for sequencing. From the PCR reads, TCRdb called clonotypes with MiXCR, one entry per CDR3 protein. This sample has roughly 20,000 distinct CDR3 sequences; more than 20% occur once, and the top ten carry roughly 11%. What these receptors recognize is not known. Sequencing was carried out using cultured CD4+ T cells from blood. All receptors come from a human donor with COVID-19.

The gene calls are TRBV7-2 and TRBJ2-7, with TRBD1 matching 9 bases. This CDR3 spans 15 amino acids. After removal of 4 bases from V and 1 base from J, the junction contained 5 bases not matched to a gene. Germline CDR1 and CDR2: SGHTA and FQGNSA. The CDR3: CASSSGGTGSYEQYF. CDR3 sequence (DNA): TGTGCCAGCAGCTCGGGCGGGACAGGGTCCTACGAGCAGTACTTC.

The chain uses TRBV11-3 and TRBJ2-7; D call uncertain. Germline-derived CDR1 and CDR2 are SGHNT and YENEEA. The V end was cut by 3 bases, the J end by 4 bases, with 4 bases between. The CDR3 spans 11 residues. As DNA, the CDR3 is TGTGCCAGCAGCTTCAAATACGAGCAGTACTTC. Its protein is CASSFKYEQYF.

The chain is built from TRBV4-2 and TRBJ1-1; 8 nucleotides agree with TRBD1. Trimming took 4 bases from V and 1 from J; bases not matched to a gene: 2. The CDR3 totals 14 residues. The germline gives CDR1 LGHNA, CDR2 YNFKEQ. The DNA for the CDR3 is TGTGCCAGCAGCCCGGGGACAGGGAACACTGAAGCTTTCTTT. Protein sequence: CASSPGTGNTEAFF.

This clonotype has just one count. The rearrangement joins TRBV20-1 to TRBJ2-7, with TRBD1 identical over 10 bases. The CDR3 runs to 16 residues. V gave up 0 bases and J gave up 3 bases; unmatched junction bases: 8. The germline V gene encodes CDR1 DFQATT and CDR2 SNEGSKA (reference sequence). CDR3 amino acids: CSARDRDRGWGYEQYF. The CDR3 DNA follows: TGCAGTGCTAGAGACCGGGACAGGGGATGGGGCTACGAGCAGTACTTC.

This chain connects TRBV4-2 to TRBJ2-1; D is unresolved. Trimming removed 3 bases at V and 0 bases at J, with 15 bases between. The CDR3 is made up of 17 amino acids. CDR1 LGHNA and CDR2 YNFKEQ come from the germline V gene. CDR3: CASSHHPGQSSYNEQFF. CDR3 DNA sequence: TGTGCCAGCAGCCACCACCCGGGCCAGAGCTCCTACAATGAGCAGTTCTTC.

This clonotype was seen a handful of times. CDR3 amino acids: CSAPNTGGYGYTF. The CDR3, as DNA: TGCAGTGCACCGAATACGGGGGGGTATGGCTACACCTTC. The chain is built from TRBV20-1 and TRBJ1-2; TRBD1 might be the D (5 bases). The CDR3 covers 13 residues. V dropped 6 bases and J dropped 5 bases, with 16 bases sitting between them. Germline CDR1 and CDR2: DFQATT and SNEGSKA (reference sequence).

By frequency in the sample, this clonotype is medium-sized (0.01 to 0.1%). The chain links TRBV7-2 to TRBJ2-5; D ambiguous. The ends were cut back, 1 base at V and 8 bases at J, with 8 bases in the middle. The CDR3 sequence is 12 residues long. CDR1 SGHTA and CDR2 FQGNSA come from the germline V gene. The CDR3 DNA is TGTGCCAGCAGCTTAGTGGGGTTTACCCAGTACTTC. It is translated as CASSLVGFTQYF. The full variable domain, completed using reference TRBV7-2 and TRBJ2-5, is GAGVSQSPSNKVTEKGKDVELRCDPISGHTALYWYRQSLGQGLEFLIYFQGNSAPDKSGLPSDRFSAERTGGSVSTLTIQRTQQEDSAVYLCASSLVGFTQYFGPGTRLLVL.

V is TRBV5-1 and J is TRBJ2-2; 8 bases line up with TRBD1. In germline, CDR1 is SGHRS, CDR2 YFSETQ. This CDR3 contains 15 residues. V shed 7 bases and J 1 base; nucleotides not matched to a gene: 6. CDR3 region: CASGKGQVNTGELFF. The CDR3, as DNA: TGCGCCAGCGGCAAGGGACAGGTGAACACCGGGGAGCTGTTTTTT.

V is TRBV19 and J is TRBJ1-2; D perhaps matches TRBD1 (5 bases). V was clipped by 6 bases and J by 4 bases, with 9 bases between them. CDR1 is LNHDA and CDR2 is SQIVND in the germline V gene (reference sequence). CDR3 size: 12 residues. The CDR3 DNA is TGTGCCAGTAGGGACAAAATCTATGGCTACACCTTC. Translating it yields CASRDKIYGYTF.

The gene calls are TRBV11-3 and TRBJ2-2; 10 bases are shared with TRBD2. V shed 3 bases and J 4 bases; nucleotides not matched to a gene: 2. There are 15 residues in the CDR3. From germline, CDR1 is SGHNT and CDR2 YENEEA. The DNA of the CDR3 is TGTGCCAGCAGCTTTCTAGCGGGGGCCACCGGGGAGCTGTTTTTT. Translation gives CASSFLAGATGELFF.

The genes are TRBV12-3 or TRBV12-4 and TRBJ1-2; a possible D gene is TRBD1 (5 bases). The CDR3 loop spans 14 amino acids. The germline V and J ends were trimmed by 5 bases and 8 bases, with 18 bases remaining between them. Written as DNA, the CDR3 is TGTGCCAGCAGTCGCCCCCGGGACGGTGGGGGCTACACCTTC. This encodes CASSRPRDGGGYTF.

This chain links TRBV24-1 with TRBJ1-5, with D uncertain. There are 9 residues in the CDR3. Deletions cut 12 bases from V and 7 bases from J, with 6 bases between. Germline assignment: CDR1 KGHDR and CDR2 SFDVKD. CDR3 sequence (DNA): TGTGCCTCTGGACAGCCCCAGCATTTT. Translating gives CASGQPQHF.

The chain has TRBV19 and TRBJ1-6, with D unclear. CDR3 length equals 15 residues. Between the trimmed V and J ends, which lost 7 bases and 7 bases, there was a span of 17 bases. Germline loops: CDR1 LNHDA, CDR2 SQIVND (reference sequence). CDR3: CASTQTGLGNSPLHF. DNA for the CDR3: TGTGCCAGTACCCAGACTGGCCTTGGCAATTCACCCCTCCACTTT.

The chain combines TRBV21-1 with TRBJ2-7; the listed D gene, TRBD1, was not tested against the DNA. TRBV21-1 is an annotated pseudogene. This CDR3 is 15 amino acids long. The CDR3 DNA sequence: TGTGCCAGCAGCTCTCGGACAAGCAGCTCCTACGAGCAGTACTTC. As protein: CASSSRTSSSYEQYF.

This clonotype was observed a handful of times. This chain uses TRBV5-1 with TRBJ2-1, with D perhaps matching TRBD2 (7 bases). The CDR3 extends over 15 amino acids. CDR1 is SGHRS, CDR2 YFSETQ, per germline. Between the trimmed V and J ends, which lost 0 bases and 7 bases, there was a span of 14 bases. The CDR3 DNA reads TGCGCCAGCAGCTTGGAGGGGGGGCTTGTAAATGAGCAGTTCTTC. Its protein product is CASSLEGGLVNEQFF.

The chain joins TRBV11-2 to TRBJ2-7, with 10 nucleotides matching TRBD2. Looked up from germline, CDR1 is SGHAT and CDR2 is FQNNGV. CDR3 length equals 19 residues. The V segment lost 0 bases and the J segment 2 bases; nucleotides outside the gene matches: 13. CDR3 coding DNA: TGTGCCAGCAGCTTAGAGGGATCGGGTAGCGGGGGGCCAGCCTACGAGCAGTACTTC. This codes for CASSLEGSGSGGPAYEQYF.

This chain links TRBV19 with TRBJ2-1; 9 nucleotides line up with TRBD2. The V segment lost 3 bases and the J segment 8 bases; nucleotides outside the gene matches: 11. This CDR3 spans 16 amino acids. Germline lookup yields CDR1 LNHDA and CDR2 SQIVND (reference sequence). In DNA form, the CDR3 reads TGTGCCAGTAGTATTAGGCGGGGGGGAATGGTGTATGAGCAGTTCTTC. The encoded protein is CASSIRRGGMVYEQFF.

The chain links TRBV9 to TRBJ1-6; perhaps TRBD1 as D (5 bases). The germline V gene has CDR1 SGDLS and CDR2 YYNGEE. The CDR3 consists of 14 residues. V shed 2 bases and J shed 9 bases, with 12 bases lying between them. CDR3 in amino acids: CASSVSGTASPLHF. As DNA, the CDR3 is TGTGCCAGCAGCGTGTCAGGGACGGCTTCACCCCTCCACTTT.

V usage is TRBV11-3 and J usage is TRBJ2-3, with D possibly TRBD1 on 5 matching bases. CDR1 is SGHNT, CDR2 YENEEA, per germline. Trimming took 0 bases from V and 4 from J, leaving 14 bases between them. The CDR3 sequence is 16 residues long. Here the CDR3 DNA reads TGTGCCAGCAGCTTAGAGGGTTTTAGGGGCGCAGATACGCAGTATTTT. This translates into CASSLEGFRGADTQYF. Filled out from reference TRBV11-3 and TRBJ2-3, the complete variable domain reads EAGVVQSPRYKIIEKKQPVAFWCNPISGHNTLYWYLQNLGQGPELLIRYENEEAVDDSQLPKDRFSAERLKGVDSTLKIQPAELGDSAVYLCASSLEGFRGADTQYFGPGTRLTVL.

The rearrangement uses TRBV28 and TRBJ2-3; a possible D gene is TRBD2 (5 bases). Germline CDR1 is MDHEN and CDR2 is SYDVKM. Between the trimmed V and J ends, which lost 7 bases and 3 bases, there was a span of 11 bases. The CDR3 has 13 residues. CDR3 sequence reads: CASTLTGTDTQYF. For the CDR3, the DNA is TGTGCCAGCACCCTGACGGGGACAGATACGCAGTATTTT.

The chain uses TRBV2 and TRBJ2-7; a weak D match, TRBD1 (5 bases). Germline V gene sequence: CDR1 SNHLY, CDR2 FYNNEI. This CDR3 has 13 amino acids. V lost 2 bases and J 5 bases, leaving 10 bases between the germline ends. The CDR3 DNA is TGTGCCAGCAGTGAACAGGGCATGAACGAGCAGTACTTC. Translated: CASSEQGMNEQYF.

V usage is TRBV20-1 and J usage is TRBJ2-1, with 7 positions matching TRBD1. The length of the CDR3 is 15 residues. Germline V gene data show CDR1 as DFQATT and CDR2 as SNEGSKA (reference sequence). J lost 0 bases, V lost 5 bases, and 7 bases had no gene match. In DNA form, the CDR3 reads TGCAGTGCTGAGGGGGCAGGGAGCTCCTACAATGAGCAGTTCTTC. Residues: CSAEGAGSSYNEQFF.

By its share, this clonotype is medium-sized. CDR3 nucleotides: TGCAGTGCTAGAGAGCCTTTTCACAATCAGCCCCAGCATTTT. Translation gives CSAREPFHNQPQHF. The rearrangement uses TRBV20-1 and TRBJ1-5; D gene uncertain. In germline, CDR1 is DFQATT, CDR2 SNEGSKA (reference sequence). The V and J ends lost 0 bases and 3 bases respectively, with 9 bases between them. The CDR3 covers 14 residues.

This sequence joins TRBV20-1 and TRBJ1-1, with no clear D. From germline, CDR1 is DFQATT and CDR2 SNEGSKA (reference sequence). The CDR3 runs to 13 residues. V dropped 3 bases and J dropped 0 bases, with 8 bases sitting between them. The CDR3 DNA is TGCAGTGCTAGTAACCGCATGAACACTGAAGCTTTCTTT. It codes for CSASNRMNTEAFF.

The chain joins TRBV6-1 to TRBJ2-5, with 8 bases identical to TRBD2. V lost 7 bases, J lost 4 bases, and 5 bases stayed unmatched. This CDR3 contains 13 residues. In germline, CDR1 is MNHNS, CDR2 SASEGT. DNA of the CDR3: TGTGCCAGCACTTCACGGGGGGGAGAGACCCAGTACTTC. Its protein product is CASTSRGGETQYF.

J is TRBJ1-4 and V is TRBV28, with 8 bases identical to TRBD1. Trimming took 5 bases from V and 2 from J; bases not matched to a gene: 10. Germline V lookup: CDR1 MDHEN, CDR2 SYDVKM. The CDR3 runs 17 residues. CDR3 DNA: TGTGCCAGCAGTATACAGGGGGGGAAAACGACTAATGAAAAACTGTTTTTT. As protein: CASSIQGGKTTNEKLFF.